This T cell receptor beta chain derives from a study of human T cells and chemical hapten exposure. Findings of the study overall: Donor immune responses may differ from healthy people's, since all donors had alopecia. There were significantly more large CDR3 similarity clusters among expanded TCRs than among controls.

Only a few counts were recorded for this clonotype. Its antigen is not identified. Described time point: patch test 1, 2 weeks after DPC sensitization. The treatment was: therapeutic diphenylcyclopropenone sensitization with weekly scalp DPC. Germline CDR1 and CDR2: SQVTM and ANQGSEA. V was clipped by 1 base and J by 6 bases, with 9 bases between them. The CDR3 extends over 12 amino acids. Using its own MiXCR run on the RACE reads, TCRdb lists one record per CDR3 protein. The sample lists roughly 98,000 distinct CDR3 sequences, about an eighth occurring once. The sequence came from a woman in her 40s with alopecia areata. Some clones in this sample may be carry-over from other donors' samples. The V call is TRBV29-1, the J call TRBJ1-1, with no clear D. Source: whole blood, taken in connection with sensitization to the hapten diphenylcyclopropenone (DPC). CDR3: CSVEGDLSEAFF. The CDR3 coding sequence is TGCAGCGTTGAAGGGGATCTGTCTGAAGCTTTCTTT.